The entry below gives a single TCR beta chain sequence along with its context. The data stem from a study of blood T cell repertoires in COVID-19. Study background: Acute and convalescent COVID-19 samples came from the United States, Italy and Spain. The cDNA or gDNA used as material had been derived from T cells, B-cell-depleted T cells, or PBMCs.

Profiled with immunoSEQ multiplex PCR; TCRdb holds only in-frame clones, not every one. The profile shows around 120,000 clones, over 60% of them singletons. V was shortened by 0 bases and J by 6 bases, with 9 bases between the two germline ends. In germline, CDR1 is SNHLY, CDR2 FYNNEI. This CDR3 spans 14 amino acids. The source material was peripheral blood. The TCR comes from a man aged 70 or older with acute or convalescent COVID-19. The chain links TRBV2 to TRBJ1-5, with a weak D call TRBD1 (5 bases). The CDR3 sequence: CASSEAQGGQPQHF. CDR3 bases: TGTGCCAGCAGTGAAGCTCAGGGAGGTCAGCCCCAGCATTTT.